This entry describes one T cell receptor (beta chain). The data were obtained in a study of blood T cell repertoires in COVID-19. Background on the study: Sites in the United States, Italy and Spain provided acute and convalescent COVID-19 samples. In each case, the material was cDNA or gDNA derived from T cells, B-cell-depleted T cells, or PBMCs.

Per the study methods: Amplified reference gene primers provided the basis for estimating nucleated cell counts. Sequencing was performed with immunoSEQ multiplex PCR; in TCRdb, only in-frame clones are kept and a portion is missing. V, J and clone size derive from that table, while D and trimming were established from the DNA sequence. The table lists around 93,000 clones, about 80% of them singletons. CDR3 length: 16 amino acids. V gave up 5 bases and J gave up 1 base; unmatched junction bases: 10. Per germline, CDR1 SGHVS and CDR2 FQNEAQ. The V call is TRBV7-8, the J call TRBJ1-1; 7 bases are shared with TRBD1. The specimen was peripheral blood. This TCR was sampled from a man of 80 years or more with acute or convalescent COVID-19. Here the CDR3 DNA reads TGTGCCAGCAGCCCGTATAGGGACAGAACGAACACTGAAGCTTTCTTT. Protein sequence: CASSPYRDRTNTEAFF.